These T cell receptor beta chains were read from a single sample in a study of T cell repertoires in cytomegalovirus infection. TCRdb called the reads again in MiXCR, with one record for every CDR3 protein. The repertoire holds hundreds of thousands of distinct CDR3 sequences, with about 9.1% as singletons. Source material: PBMCs. These receptors originate from a human donor in good health (CMV status not recorded). Some clones in this sample may be carry-over from other donors' samples. Both conserved end residues are part of each CDR3. A D gene is named only where the DNA matches it firmly. The size of a clone is reported for some rows only, either as once, few or many, or as a class for expanded clones.

TRBJ2-1,TRBD2,TRBV24-1,.,CATSDPSGGYNKQFF,TGTGCCACCAGTGATCCTAGCGGGGGCTACAATAAGCAGTTCTTC
TRBJ1-6,.,TRBV3-1,few,CASSLTGGNSPLHF,TGTGCCAGCAGCCTGACCGGGGGTAATTCACCCCTCCACTTT
TRBJ2-1,TRBD1,TRBV29-1,.,CSYGTGRYNEQFF,TGCAGCTACGGGACAGGTCGATACAATGAGCAGTTCTTC
TRBJ1-2,.,TRBV5-1,few,CASSLRRENGYTF,TGCGCCAGCAGCTTGCGCAGGGAGAATGGCTACACCTTC
TRBJ2-2,TRBD2,TRBV29-1,many,CSVERIHSSGLPTGELFF,TGCAGCGTTGAACGTATTCACTCTAGCGGGCTACCGACCGGGGAGCTGTTTTTT
TRBJ2-1,TRBD2,TRBV5-1,many,CASSFGGDNEQFF,TGCGCCAGCAGCTTCGGGGGGGACAATGAGCAGTTCTTC
TRBJ2-1,TRBD2,TRBV20-1,many,CSASFALAGGPPGSLGDEQFF,TGCAGTGCCTCCTTCGCACTAGCGGGGGGACCCCCGGGTTCCCTAGGCGATGAGCAGTTCTTC
TRBJ2-3,TRBD2,TRBV6-1,many,CASRYTGRAADTQYF,TGTGCCAGCAGGTATACCGGGAGGGCCGCAGATACGCAGTATTTT
TRBJ2-5,TRBD2,TRBV7-2,.,CASSSGLAGMETQYF,TGTGCCAGCAGCTCGGGACTAGCGGGGATGGAGACCCAGTACTTC
TRBJ1-2,TRBD1,TRBV6-2/TRBV6-3,few,CASSYPDRAYTF,TGTGCCAGCAGTTACCCGGACAGGGCCTACACCTTC
TRBJ1-6,.,TRBV28,many,CASSFAGAGNSPLHF,TGTGCCAGCAGTTTTGCGGGGGCAGGGAATTCACCCCTCCACTTT
TRBJ2-1,.,TRBV7-6,many,CASSLEGLSNEQFF,TGTGCCAGCAGCTTAGAAGGTTTGAGCAATGAGCAGTTCTTC
TRBJ2-7,.,TRBV19,many,CASSSLFRMYPYEQYF,TGTGCCAGTAGTTCACTCTTCCGAATGTACCCCTACGAGCAGTACTTC
TRBJ2-5,TRBD2,TRBV6-2/TRBV6-3,few,CASRLTSLQTQYF,TGTGCCAGCAGACTGACTAGCCTTCAGACCCAGTACTTC
TRBJ1-1,.,TRBV24-1,few,CATSDLNSFEAFF,TGTGCCACCAGTGATCTTAACAGCTTTGAAGCTTTCTTT
TRBJ1-5,TRBD1,TRBV20-1,.,CSARDSRGGGSNQPQHF,TGCAGTGCTAGAGATAGCAGGGGGGGGGGGAGCAATCAGCCCCAGCATTTT
TRBJ1-1,TRBD1,TRBV20-1,many,CSARLDRVANTEAFF,TGCAGTGCTAGGTTAGACAGGGTTGCAAACACTGAAGCTTTCTTT
TRBJ1-2,.,TRBV7-9,.,CASSSLQRSFNYGYTF,TGTGCCAGCAGCTCTCTACAGCGATCCTTTAACTATGGCTACACCTTC
TRBJ1-2,.,TRBV19,many,CASRQSGPYGYTF,TGTGCCAGTAGACAGTCCGGACCCTATGGCTACACCTTC
TRBJ1-1,.,TRBV5-1,many,CASSLGGQRTEAFF,TGCGCCAGCAGCTTGGGGGGACAAAGGACTGAAGCTTTCTTT
TRBJ2-5,.,TRBV3-1,many,CASSQGRIETQYF,TGTGCCAGCAGCCAAGGGAGAATAGAGACCCAGTACTTC
TRBJ1-2,.,TRBV29-1,.,CSVPPGPSDGYTF,TGCAGCGTACCTCCGGGACCGAGTGATGGCTACACCTTC
TRBJ2-3,.,TRBV7-3,.,CASSLSAYTDTQYF,TGTGCCAGCAGCTTATCGGCATACACAGATACGCAGTATTTT
TRBJ2-3,TRBD2,TRBV6-2/TRBV6-3,many,CASSTGLEGKVTQYF,TGTGCCAGCAGCACGGGACTAGAAGGAAAGGTTACGCAGTATTTT
TRBJ1-1,.,TRBV20-1,.,CSQNGRAGTEAFF,TGCAGTCAAAACGGGAGGGCAGGAACTGAAGCTTTCTTT
TRBJ2-5,TRBD1,TRBV7-3,many,CASSLISGTASQETQYF,TGTGCCAGCAGCTTAATATCCGGGACAGCTTCCCAAGAGACCCAGTACTTC
TRBJ2-6,.,TRBV29-1,many,CSVDQPGANVLTF,TGCAGCGTTGACCAGCCTGGGGCCAACGTCCTGACTTTC
TRBJ2-1,TRBD2,TRBV5-1,few,CASSGGLAGGKDNEQFF,TGCGCCAGCAGCGGTGGACTAGCGGGGGGGAAAGACAATGAGCAGTTCTTC
TRBJ2-5,.,TRBV6-4,many,CASSALADGTQYF,TGTGCCAGCAGTGCACTAGCAGACGGGACCCAGTACTTC
TRBJ2-5,.,TRBV29-1,.,CSVEGGAKTQYF,TGCAGCGTTGAAGGAGGGGCAAAGACCCAGTACTTC
TRBJ1-2,.,TRBV15,many,CATSTDNDYGYTF,TGTGCCACCAGCACCGACAACGACTATGGCTACACCTTC
TRBJ2-6,.,TRBV7-3,many,CASSRYVSTGANVLTF,TGTGCCAGCAGCCGATACGTTTCGACTGGAGCCAACGTCCTGACTTTC
TRBJ2-5,.,TRBV7-9,many,CASSLAGSPGETQYF,TGTGCCAGCAGCTTAGCGGGGTCTCCCGGCGAGACCCAGTACTTC
TRBJ2-7,TRBD2,TRBV14,many,CASWRSGGPYEQYF,TGTGCCAGCTGGAGGAGCGGGGGCCCCTACGAGCAGTACTTC
TRBJ1-2,.,TRBV2,.,CANRAGVGRDYGYTF,TGTGCCAACAGGGCCGGAGTGGGGCGCGACTATGGCTACACCTTC
TRBJ1-2,TRBD1,TRBV20-1,few,CSAYWQGAGRYGYTF,TGCAGTGCTTACTGGCAGGGGGCTGGGCGCTATGGCTACACCTTC
TRBJ2-5,.,TRBV6-6,few,CASSHRDAYQETQYF,TGTGCCAGCAGCCATAGGGACGCCTACCAAGAGACCCAGTACTTC
TRBJ2-1,.,TRBV20-1,few,CSAHEGAAISYNEQFF,TGCAGTGCGCACGAAGGGGCGGCAATATCCTACAATGAGCAGTTCTTC
TRBJ2-1,TRBD1,TRBV4-1,many,CASSLVGQGHEQFF,TGCGCCAGCAGCCTCGTGGGACAGGGTCATGAGCAGTTCTTC
TRBJ2-5,TRBD1,TRBV28,many,CASRRQGEETQYF,TGTGCCAGCAGGAGACAGGGGGAGGAGACCCAGTACTTC
TRBJ2-7,.,TRBV7-9,many,CASSLQRGPTYEQYF,TGTGCCAGCAGCTTACAGCGAGGCCCCACCTACGAGCAGTACTTC
TRBJ1-4,.,TRBV6-1,many,CASSQRVPGHNEKLFF,TGTGCCAGCTCTCAGAGGGTGCCCGGGCATAATGAAAAACTGTTTTTT
TRBJ2-1,.,TRBV7-2,many,CASGLREEQFF,TGTGCCAGCGGCCTCCGGGAGGAGCAGTTCTTC
TRBJ2-1,TRBD1,TRBV28,many,CASSKPGQGSYNEQFF,TGTGCCAGCAGTAAACCGGGACAGGGATCCTACAATGAGCAGTTCTTC